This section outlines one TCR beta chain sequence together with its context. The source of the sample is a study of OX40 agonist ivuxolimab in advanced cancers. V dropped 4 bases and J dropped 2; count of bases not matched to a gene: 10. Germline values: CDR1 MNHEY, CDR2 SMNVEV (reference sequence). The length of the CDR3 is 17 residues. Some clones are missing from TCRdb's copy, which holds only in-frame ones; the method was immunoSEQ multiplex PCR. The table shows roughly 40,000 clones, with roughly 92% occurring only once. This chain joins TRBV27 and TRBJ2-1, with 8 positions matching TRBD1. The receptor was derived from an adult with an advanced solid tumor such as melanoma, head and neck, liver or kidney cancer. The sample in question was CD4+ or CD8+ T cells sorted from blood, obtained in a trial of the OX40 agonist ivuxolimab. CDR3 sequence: CASSSPRQGTAYNEQFF. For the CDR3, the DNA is TGTGCCAGCAGTTCCCCAAGACAGGGGACGGCCTACAATGAGCAGTTCTTC.